This T cell receptor (beta chain) was identified in a study of T cell changes during pregnancy in multiple sclerosis. Sequenced by immunoSEQ multiplex PCR; TCRdb stores in-frame clones only, minus some. Found here are tens of thousands of clones, more than 80% of them singletons; the top ten hold roughly 0.54%. The CDR3 is made up of 15 amino acids. Trimming cost V 3 bases and J 6 bases; bases outside gene matches: 2. Germline CDR1 MDHEN, CDR2 SYDVKM. The chain joins TRBV28 to TRBJ2-1, with TRBD2 matching 13 bases. This clonotype originated in a female donor with multiple sclerosis, enrolled in a pregnancy study. The source material was CD4+ T cells from peripheral blood mononuclear cells, sampled in the first trimester of pregnancy. CDR3 loop: CASSFTSGRGNEQFF. The CDR3 DNA sequence: TGTGCCAGCAGTTTTACTAGCGGGAGGGGCAATGAGCAGTTCTTC.